These 4 T cell receptor beta chains were all obtained from the same sample, sequenced in a study of shared clonotypes between healthy human individuals. Repertoires were generated with immunoSEQ multiplex PCR, while TCRdb's copy carries only in-frame clones and drops some. The data contain about 2.4 million clones, 93% of them seen just once; the ten biggest clones take up approximately 0.36%. The sequencing sample was made of naive CD4+ T cells from PBMCs. The subset: CD45RA+ positively selected. The receptors were sampled from a man younger than 35 in good health. Some clones in this sample may be carry-over from other donors' samples.

CDR3 amino acids: CASSKGTGGSLYGYTF. The CDR3 DNA sequence: TGTGCCAGCAGCAAAGGGACAGGGGGCAGCCTGTATGGCTACACCTTC. This sequence joins TRBV7-8 and TRBJ1-2; TRBD1 agrees at 12 bases. CDR1 SGHVS and CDR2 FQNEAQ come from the germline V gene. V gave up 5 bases and J gave up 5 bases; unmatched junction bases: 9. The CDR3 sequence is 16 residues long.

CDR3 region: CASSPSRTLAKNIQYF. The DNA of the CDR3 is TGTGCCAGCAGCCCCTCAAGGACACTAGCCAAAAACATTCAGTACTTC. The genes are TRBV9 and TRBJ2-4; TRBD1 is a possible D gene (5 bases). Germline V CDR1 and CDR2: SGDLS, YYNGEE. There are 16 residues in the CDR3. V lost 4 bases and J 0 bases, leaving 14 bases between the germline ends.

The chain employs TRBV18 and TRBJ1-5, with 7 positions matching TRBD1. The CDR3 covers 14 residues. With V trimmed by 4 bases and J by 5 bases, 5 bases remained unmatched. CDR1 and CDR2 (germline): KGHSH, LQKENI. This CDR3 reads CASSREQGHQPQHF. DNA of the CDR3: TGTGCCAGCTCACGGGAACAGGGGCATCAGCCCCAGCATTTT.

The CDR3 loop reads CASSSSGDRNYGYTF. The CDR3 DNA is TGTGCCAGCAGCTCCTCCGGGGACAGGAATTATGGCTACACCTTC. This chain uses TRBV7-8 with TRBJ1-2, with 8 nucleotides matching TRBD1. The V segment lost 4 bases and the J segment 5 bases; nucleotides outside the gene matches: 9. The CDR3 extends over 15 amino acids. Germline V gives CDR1 SGHVS, CDR2 FQNEAQ. The variable domain in full, with the rest retrieved from reference TRBV7-8 and TRBJ1-2, is GAGVSQSPRYKVAKRGQDVALRCDPISGHVSLFWYQQALGQGPEFLTYFQNEAQLDKSGLPSDRFFAERPEGSVSTLKIQRTQQEDSAVYLCASSSSGDRNYGYTFGSGTRLTVV.